These T cell receptor beta chains were read from a single sample in a study of blood T cell repertoires in COVID-19. TCRdb's table, derived via immunoSEQ multiplex PCR, lists solely in-frame clones and lacks some. The sample holds over 200,000 clones; about 85% are singletons and the top ten take around 20%. Sequenced material: PBMCs or T cells enriched from blood (not recorded which). The receptors were gathered from a man aged 35 to 55 who had recovered from COVID-19. The CDR3 runs from the conserved cysteine through the conserved F or W. D genes are given only for firm matches. Only some rows state a clone size, as once, few, many or a class for expanded clones.

TRBV12-3/TRBV12-4,TRBJ1-1,.,.,TGTGCCAGCAGTTTAGGAAGAGGGGAAGCTTTCTTT,CASSLGRGEAFF
TRBV28,TRBJ2-2,TRBD2,many,TGTGCCAGCCTATCGGGGGGGAACACCGGGGAGCTGTTTTTT,CASLSGGNTGELFF
TRBV5-1,TRBJ2-2,TRBD1,.,TGCGCCAGCAGCCTGGGTTACATACAGGACAGGGATGTTCACGGGGAGCTGTTTTTT,CASSLGYIQDRDVHGELFF
TRBV7-6,TRBJ1-5,.,few,TGTGCCAGCAGCTTAGGGGCGGGGATCAATCAGCCCCAGCATTTT,CASSLGAGINQPQHF
TRBV3-1/TRBV3-2,TRBJ2-1,.,.,TGTGCCAGCAGCCAAGCAACGGGACTTAACAATGAGCAGTTCTTC,CASSQATGLNNEQFF
TRBV21-1,TRBJ1-5,.,.,TGTGCCAGCAGAACCCGGACAGTTAATCAGCCCCAGCATTTT,CASRTRTVNQPQHF
TRBV18,TRBJ2-3,.,.,TGTGCCAGCTCACGCGACACCTCCACAGATACGCAGTATTTT,CASSRDTSTDTQYF
TRBV23-1,TRBJ2-1,.,.,TGCGCCAGCAGTCCGCTCACCATCCAGGGTAATGCGTCCTACAATGAGCAGTTCTTC,CASSPLTIQGNASYNEQFF
TRBV25-1,TRBJ1-2,TRBD1,.,TGTGCCAGCAGTGCTCCCCGGGACAGGGGCGGCGGCTACACCTTC,CASSAPRDRGGGYTF
TRBV7-9,TRBJ1-4,TRBD1,.,TGTGCCAGCAGCTCTTCTCGACAGGGCCTAGGGGAAAAACTGTTTTTT,CASSSSRQGLGEKLFF
TRBV5-8,TRBJ1-4,TRBD1,.,TGTGCCAGCAGCTCGGGACAGGGGGGAGAAAAACTGTTTTTT,CASSSGQGGEKLFF
TRBV7-3,TRBJ2-2,TRBD2,.,TGTGCCAGCAGCCTCACTAGCGGGGCGAACACCGGGGAGCTGTTTTTT,CASSLTSGANTGELFF
TRBV7-2,TRBJ1-5,TRBD1,.,TGTGCCAGCAGCTTAACACAGGGGCTTTTTCAGCCCCAGCATTTT,CASSLTQGLFQPQHF
TRBV6-4,TRBJ2-2,.,.,TGTGCCAGCAGTGACTTCTACGGGGTTAACACCGGGGAGCTGTTTTTT,CASSDFYGVNTGELFF
TRBV7-9,TRBJ2-3,.,.,TGTGCCAGCAGTCCTCGACAGAGCCCCACCCCAGATACGCAGTATTTT,CASSPRQSPTPDTQYF
TRBV4-3,TRBJ2-7,.,once,TGCGCCAGCAGCCAAGCACAGGCCTACGAGCAGTACTTC,CASSQAQAYEQYF
TRBV28,TRBJ1-2,.,.,TGTGCCAGCAGTTTCTCGGGCTATGGCTACACCTTC,CASSFSGYGYTF
TRBV5-1,TRBJ1-2,.,.,TGCGCCAGCAGCTTGGGGGGAGGGAGCTATGGCTACACCTTC,CASSLGGGSYGYTF
TRBV5-1,TRBJ2-2,TRBD1,.,TGCGCCAGCAGCGCCTCCGGGACAGGGAACACCGGGGAGCTGTTTTTT,CASSASGTGNTGELFF
TRBV19,TRBJ2-3,.,.,TGTGCCAGTAGTATGGTGGGCCCCACAGATACGCAGTATTTT,CASSMVGPTDTQYF
TRBV27,TRBJ2-3,.,.,TGTGCCAGCAGTTTGCGGCCCAGGGCCACAGATACGCAGTATTTT,CASSLRPRATDTQYF
TRBV23-1,TRBJ2-1,.,.,TGCGCCAGCAGTCAATCGCAGACAGAATACAATGAGCAGTTCTTC,CASSQSQTEYNEQFF
TRBV5-1,TRBJ1-1,.,.,TGCGCCAGCAGCTTGGGCGGGAGTCTGAACACTGAAGCTTTCTTT,CASSLGGSLNTEAFF
TRBV10-3,TRBJ2-1,TRBD2,.,TGTGCCATCAGTGGTATGGCGGGACTATACAATGAGCAGTTCTTC,CAISGMAGLYNEQFF
TRBV19,TRBJ2-5,.,.,TGTGCCAGTAGTATAAGTCACAGCCCGGAGACCCAGTACTTC,CASSISHSPETQYF
TRBV3-1/TRBV3-2,TRBJ2-2,.,.,TGTGCCAGCAGCCCCCGGGTCCGCGCCGGGGAGCTGTTTTTT,CASSPRVRAGELFF
TRBV5-6,TRBJ1-6,.,once,TGTGCCAGCAGCTCTTTTATGAATTCACCCCTCCACTTT,CASSSFMNSPLHF
TRBV6-5,TRBJ2-3,TRBD2,.,TGTGCCAGCAGAAAGACTAGCGATTTGTCAGATACGCAGTATTTT,CASRKTSDLSDTQYF
TRBV4-1,TRBJ2-7,TRBD2,.,TGCGCCAGCAGCCAAGATCCCACTAGCGGGAGCTCCTACGAGCAGTACTTC,CASSQDPTSGSSYEQYF
TRBV2,TRBJ1-1,.,.,TGTGCCAGCAGTGAAGAGTATGTACTTGATGAAGCTTTCTTT,CASSEEYVLDEAFF